A selection of T cell receptor beta chains follows, all from one sample in a study of blood T cell repertoires in COVID-19. TCRdb keeps only in-frame clones here, not all; method: immunoSEQ multiplex PCR. The sample yields 250,000 to 300,000 clones, more than 75% seen once. Sequenced input: PBMCs or T cells enriched from blood (not recorded which). The source of these receptors is a woman aged 55-70 years in a cohort exposed to, infected with or recovered from COVID-19 (not recorded which). CDR3s leave out the opening cysteine and the closing phenylalanine or tryptophan. Each record gives: V gene, D gene, clone size, J gene, CDR3 protein. A D gene is named only where the DNA matches it firmly. Rows give clone size only sometimes, using once, few, many, or a class for an expanded clone.

>TRBV6-2/TRBV6-3|NA|NA|TRBJ1-5
ASSYFQTGRGNQPQH
>TRBV11-2|NA|NA|TRBJ2-7
ASSAIQSGYEQY
>TRBV28|TRBD1|NA|TRBJ2-1
ASSPGQGKREGEQF
>TRBV6-5|NA|NA|TRBJ1-1
ASKAGMNTEAF
>TRBV14|NA|few|TRBJ2-7
ASSQFQGIAYEQY
>TRBV4-3|NA|NA|TRBJ2-2
ASSLVAGENTGELF
>TRBV12-3/TRBV12-4|NA|NA|TRBJ2-5
ASSLGVPETQY
>TRBV7-9|NA|NA|TRBJ2-3
ASGAVTDTQY
>TRBV11-2|TRBD2|NA|TRBJ2-2
ASSGRLAGMYTGELF
>TRBV28|NA|NA|TRBJ1-2
ASSSPAGALRGYT
>TRBV7-2|TRBD2|NA|TRBJ2-1
ASSPQGGLATHNEQF
>TRBV15|TRBD1|once|TRBJ1-3
ATSRDPEGASGNTIY
>TRBV18|TRBD1|NA|TRBJ2-5
ASSRSGTAETQY
>TRBV10-2|TRBD2|NA|TRBJ2-1
ASSGGTSGRRSYNEQF
>TRBV14|TRBD1|NA|TRBJ2-2
ASSQVVDRANTGELF
>TRBV5-3|NA|NA|TRBJ2-1
ARSLRDFNNEQF
>TRBV5-1|NA|NA|TRBJ2-2
ASSWGGTGELF
>TRBV24-1|TRBD1|once|TRBJ2-5
ATSDHRGETQY
>TRBV21-1|NA|few|TRBJ2-7
ASRRGTGEQY
>TRBV19|NA|NA|TRBJ2-1
ASSIDEFGYNEQF
>TRBV6-5|TRBD1|NA|TRBJ2-5
ASSYDRVRETQY
>TRBV30|NA|NA|TRBJ2-5
AWSKDSGETQY
>TRBV6-5|TRBD1|NA|TRBJ2-7
ASSTGTGVYEQY
>TRBV19|NA|NA|TRBJ2-7
ASGQQGRSYEQY
>TRBV15|NA|few|TRBJ2-7
ATSRERGAYEQY
>TRBV27|NA|few|TRBJ2-6
ASSLPFLILSGANVLT
>TRBV15|TRBD2|NA|TRBJ2-5
ATSGGGREEIETQY
>TRBV13|TRBD1|NA|TRBJ2-3
ASSLWRQGADTQY
>TRBV7-2|TRBD1|NA|TRBJ2-4
ASSPRPTGGLNIQY
>TRBV25-1|NA|NA|TRBJ1-4
ASSESRRGWSEKLF
>TRBV3-1/TRBV3-2|NA|NA|TRBJ1-5
ASSQGRDQPQH
>TRBV19|NA|NA|TRBJ2-3
ATVAEFSTDTQY
>TRBV7-6|TRBD1|once|TRBJ1-1
ASSPRQGGNTEAF
>TRBV30|NA|NA|TRBJ2-7
AWSGGSYEQY
>TRBV6-6|TRBD1|NA|TRBJ1-3
ASSRQGSSGNTIY
>TRBV5-4|TRBD1|NA|TRBJ2-1
ASSLGGGQGINEQF
>TRBV10-3|TRBD2|NA|TRBJ2-1
AISRTSGRNNEQF
>TRBV7-9|NA|NA|TRBJ1-3
ASRLGGHDSGNTIY
>TRBV11-1|TRBD1|NA|TRBJ2-7
ASSQTGYEQY
>TRBV28|NA|once|TRBJ2-7
ASSPPGFGYEQY
>TRBV6-5|NA|NA|TRBJ1-2
ASSYSNRVFYGYT
>TRBV7-3|NA|once|TRBJ1-1
ASSLAGQLNTEAF
>TRBV24-1|NA|NA|TRBJ2-5
ATSARDLQEIQY
>TRBV5-4|TRBD1|NA|TRBJ2-7
ASSSGQTSYEQY
>TRBV5-1|NA|NA|TRBJ1-2
ASSLTGTTYGYT
>TRBV6-1|NA|NA|TRBJ1-2
ASSEEEGRVSGYT
>TRBV27|NA|NA|TRBJ1-1
ASSLSGGDDTEAF
>TRBV5-1|TRBD1|NA|TRBJ2-7
ASSLQGYEQY
>TRBV19|TRBD1|NA|TRBJ1-2
ASSIGTGSYGYT
>TRBV7-6|TRBD2|few|TRBJ2-3
ASSDRTSGKDTQY
>TRBV3-1/TRBV3-2|NA|NA|TRBJ2-3
ASSQDYPPGDTQY
>TRBV6-5|TRBD1|once|TRBJ2-7
ASTTGQGDNEQY
>TRBV4-3|NA|NA|TRBJ1-6
ASSQTPNLNNSPLH
>TRBV7-2|NA|NA|TRBJ1-3
ASSLEEVGRSGNTIY
>TRBV5-1|NA|NA|TRBJ2-1
ASSSERETDEQF
>TRBV6-5|NA|NA|TRBJ1-3
ASRPRDRYGNTIY